The text below deals with one TCR beta chain. It has no known antigen specificity. Base qualities are not at hand, and no much larger clone is one base apart. The sample belongs to a study of blood T cells in healthy people across ages (dated by TCRdb to 2015 to 2017). Study-wide context: In model experiments, roughly one uniquely barcoded TCR beta cDNA molecule per two T cells was captured by template switching. Two additional independent replicas of 1 million unique cDNA reads from the same blood draw were analyzed for two donors (one aged 18 to 29 and one aged 80 or older). Using deep sequencing normalized with unique cDNA molecular identifiers, the study measured how TCR beta repertoire diversity changes with age. To avoid experimental bias, donors of different ages were spread randomly across the sequencing lanes. The donors were divided into four age groups: young (average approximately 16 years), middle-aged (approximately 39), aged (about 60) and long-lived (82). Overall results and qualifications from the work: Compared with the aged group, more naive CD4+ T cells, fewer expanded clones and increased TCR diversity were shown by the long-lived group, suggesting age selection. Observed TCR beta diversity per million T cells fell roughly linearly with age, and a significant reduction was already apparent by age around 36. Estimates of total diversity based on one million sequenced T cells were considered lower bounds and underestimates. Donor CMV infection status was unknown, potentially confounding age-related changes in expanded clonotypes. Because profiling used bulk unsorted PBMCs, naive and antigen-experienced compartments could not be compared conclusively. Observed TCR beta diversity correlated strongly with the percentage of naive T cells measured by flow cytometry.

The library was generated by 5' RACE. For sequencing, an Illumina HiSeq 2500 was employed. A second PCR of roughly 6 to 11 cycles was run with a J-beta primer mix and a sample-barcoded 5' primer. A unique molecular identifier was introduced onto each TCR beta cDNA molecule by a template-switch 5' adaptor carrying 12 random nucleotides. Each sample yielded at least 3 million CDR3-containing paired-end reads. First-strand cDNA synthesis was performed from all RNA using the Mint cDNA synthesis kit, with priming by a TRBC-specific oligonucleotide. Following uracil-DNA glycosylase treatment, a first 18-cycle PCR with universal primers M1SS and BC2_uni_R was performed on all cDNA. As for the original processing: Normalization of each sample was performed by random selection of 1 million high-quality reads, each carrying a distinct molecular identifier. Instead of being binned into consensus sequences, reads with shared molecular identifiers were discarded. MiTCR, set to a Q25 quality threshold and the strictest error-elimination algorithm, was used for CDR3 identification, clonotype clustering and error correction. A nonparametric unseen species model with Euler transformation was used to estimate lower-bound total TCR beta diversity. TCRdb passed the public sequencing reads through fastp at Q25 and MiXCR, retaining productive beta sequences. All rows with the same CDR3 protein become a single entry with the most common DNA and genes. The V and J calls, along with clone size, are taken from TCRdb and not from the paper's own processing. The sample table holds about 720,000 distinct CDR3 sequences, of which 20% to 25% were seen once. The ten most abundant clones make up around a fifth of the sample.

Its CDR3 holds 13 amino acids, cysteine through phenylalanine. The kept DNA is CDR3 alone, 39 bases in frame from the first base. Based on the germline V gene, the CDR1 and CDR2 sequences are MGHDK and SYGVNS. V was cut back by 2 bases and J by 7 bases, leaving a gap of 9 bases between them. The 40 or so donors, aged about 6 to 95 years, were systemically healthy Caucasian individuals from Russia. Ten milliliters of peripheral blood were drawn from each donor into EDTA-treated Vacutainer tubes. Ficoll-Paque density-gradient centrifugation was used to isolate PBMCs, with at least 6.5 million per sample. Total RNA, at least 6 micrograms per sample, was extracted from PBMCs with Trizol reagent. The percentages of naive CD45RAhigh/CD27high T cells were determined by flow cytometry on a PBMC aliquot from every donor.

Sequencing was performed on blood. The chain is assembled from TRBV25-1 and TRBJ2-4; 5 matching bases give a weak D call of TRBD1. The origin of this receptor is a man in his sixties or seventies in good health. DNA sequence: TGTGCCAGCAGTGAACAGGGTGTTAACATTCAGTACTTC. This yields the protein CASSEQGVNIQYF.